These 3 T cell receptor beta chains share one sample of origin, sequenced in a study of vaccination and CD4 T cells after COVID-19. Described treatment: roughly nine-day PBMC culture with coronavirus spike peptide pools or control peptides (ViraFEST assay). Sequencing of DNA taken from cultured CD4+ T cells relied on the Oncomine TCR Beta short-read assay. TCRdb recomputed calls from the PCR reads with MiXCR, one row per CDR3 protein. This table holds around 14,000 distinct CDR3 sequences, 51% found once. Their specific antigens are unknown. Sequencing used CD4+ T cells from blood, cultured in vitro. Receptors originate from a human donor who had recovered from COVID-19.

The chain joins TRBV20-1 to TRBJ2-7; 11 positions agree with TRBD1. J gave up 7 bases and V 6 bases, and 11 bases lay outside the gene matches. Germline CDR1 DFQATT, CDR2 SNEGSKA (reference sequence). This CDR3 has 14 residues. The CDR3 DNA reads TGCAGTGCCCACGGACAGGGGGCCCCTTGGGAGCAGTACTTC. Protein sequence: CSAHGQGAPWEQYF.

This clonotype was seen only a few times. CDR3 loop: CASSHTPSGVSYEQYF. The CDR3 DNA sequence: TGTGCCAGCAGCCACACTCCTAGCGGGGTCTCCTACGAGCAGTACTTC. The V gene is TRBV21-1, the J gene TRBJ2-7; TRBD2 is the table's D call, not checked against the DNA. TRBV21-1 is an annotated pseudogene. The CDR3 totals 16 residues.

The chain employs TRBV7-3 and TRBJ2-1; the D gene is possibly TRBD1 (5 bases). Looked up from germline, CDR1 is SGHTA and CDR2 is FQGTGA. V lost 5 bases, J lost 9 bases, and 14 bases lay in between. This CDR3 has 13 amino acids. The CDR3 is CASSLGHLAEQFF. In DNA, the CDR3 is TGTGCCAGCAGCCTGGGGCATCTTGCTGAGCAGTTCTTC.